This T cell receptor (beta chain) came from a study of OX40 agonist ivuxolimab in advanced cancers. Some clones are missing from TCRdb's copy, which holds only in-frame ones; the method was immunoSEQ multiplex PCR. The data hold fewer than 85,000 clones, with 70% to 85% observed a single time. Germline V CDR1 and CDR2: KGHSH, LQKENI. CDR3 size: 16 residues. V lost 0 bases and J lost 6, with 16 bases in between. This sequence joins TRBV18 and TRBJ2-3; possibly TRBD2 for D (6 bases). This specimen consisted of CD4+ or CD8+ T cells sorted from blood, obtained in a trial of the OX40 agonist ivuxolimab. This sequence was found in an adult with an advanced solid tumor such as melanoma, head and neck, liver or kidney cancer. The CDR3 protein is CASSPPSAGRGDTQYF. The CDR3 DNA follows: TGTGCCAGCTCACCACCGTCAGCCGGCCGGGGGGATACGCAGTATTTT.